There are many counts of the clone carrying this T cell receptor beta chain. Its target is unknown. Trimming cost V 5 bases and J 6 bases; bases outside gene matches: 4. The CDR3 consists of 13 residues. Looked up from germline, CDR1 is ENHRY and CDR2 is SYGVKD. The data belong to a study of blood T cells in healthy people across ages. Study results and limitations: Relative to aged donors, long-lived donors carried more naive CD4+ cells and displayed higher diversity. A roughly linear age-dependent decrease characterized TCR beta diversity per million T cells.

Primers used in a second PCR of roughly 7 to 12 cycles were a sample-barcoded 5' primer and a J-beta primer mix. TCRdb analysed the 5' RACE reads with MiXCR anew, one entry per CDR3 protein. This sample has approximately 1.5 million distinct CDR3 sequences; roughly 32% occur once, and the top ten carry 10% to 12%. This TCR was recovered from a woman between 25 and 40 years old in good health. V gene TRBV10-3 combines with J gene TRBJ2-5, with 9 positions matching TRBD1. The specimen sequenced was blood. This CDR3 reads CAISQGQGQTQYF. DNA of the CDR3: TGTGCCATCAGTCAAGGACAGGGGCAGACCCAGTACTTC.